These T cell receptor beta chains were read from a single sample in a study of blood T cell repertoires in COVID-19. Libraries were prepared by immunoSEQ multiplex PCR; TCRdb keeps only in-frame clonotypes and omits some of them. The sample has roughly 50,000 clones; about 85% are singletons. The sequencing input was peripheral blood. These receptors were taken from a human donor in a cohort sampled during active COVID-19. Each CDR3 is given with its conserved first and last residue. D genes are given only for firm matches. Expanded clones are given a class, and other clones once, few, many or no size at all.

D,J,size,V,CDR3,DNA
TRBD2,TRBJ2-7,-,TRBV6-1,CASSDPWAGGGEQYF,TGTGCCAGCAGTGATCCGTGGGCGGGGGGTGGCGAGCAGTACTTC
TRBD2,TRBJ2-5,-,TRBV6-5,CASSSQREVQETQYF,TGTGCCAGCAGTTCTCAGCGGGAGGTCCAAGAGACCCAGTACTTC
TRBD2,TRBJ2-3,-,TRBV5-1,CASSPPGLAGGSTDTQYF,TGCGCCAGCAGCCCCCCGGGGCTAGCGGGAGGCAGCACAGATACGCAGTATTTT
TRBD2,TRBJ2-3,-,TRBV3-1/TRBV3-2,CASSQEAGGPPDTQYF,TGTGCCAGCAGCCAAGAAGCGGGAGGGCCCCCAGATACGCAGTATTTT
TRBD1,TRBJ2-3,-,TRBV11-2,CASSPVGQNLRTDTQYF,TGTGCCAGCAGCCCGGTGGGACAGAACCTACGCACAGATACGCAGTATTTT
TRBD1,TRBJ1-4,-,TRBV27,CASSSGTGFWEKLFF,TGTGCCAGCAGTTCTGGGACAGGGTTTTGGGAAAAACTGTTTTTT
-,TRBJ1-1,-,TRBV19,CASSIRERATEAFF,TGTGCCAGTAGTATCAGGGAGCGGGCCACTGAAGCTTTCTTT
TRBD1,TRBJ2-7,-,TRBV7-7,CASSGTGASYEQYF,TGTGCCAGCAGCGGGACAGGGGCCTCCTACGAGCAGTACTTC
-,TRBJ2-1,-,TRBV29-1,CSVDQGRDEQFF,TGCAGCGTTGACCAGGGGCGCGATGAGCAGTTCTTC
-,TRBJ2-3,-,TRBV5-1,CASSLAADTQYF,TGCGCCAGCAGCTTGGCCGCGGATACGCAGTATTTT
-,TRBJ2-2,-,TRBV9,CASSVAPGGYTGELFF,TGTGCCAGCAGCGTAGCCCCTGGGGGCTACACCGGGGAGCTGTTTTTT
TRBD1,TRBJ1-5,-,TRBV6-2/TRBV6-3,CASSYYGQDQPQHF,TGTGCCAGCAGTTACTACGGACAGGATCAGCCCCAGCATTTT
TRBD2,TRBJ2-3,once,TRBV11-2,CASSSIGYLLAGGNTQYF,TGTGCCAGCAGCTCCATAGGGTACCTACTAGCGGGAGGGAATACGCAGTATTTT
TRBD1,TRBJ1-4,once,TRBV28,CASSLGAGGLFF,TGTGCCAGCAGTCTGGGGGCAGGGGGGCTGTTTTTT
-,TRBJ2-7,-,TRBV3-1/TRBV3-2,CASSLSGAYEQYF,TGTGCCAGCAGCCTATCCGGGGCCTACGAGCAGTACTTC
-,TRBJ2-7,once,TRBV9,CASGGQVGYEQYF,TGTGCCAGTGGAGGGCAAGTCGGATACGAGCAGTACTTC
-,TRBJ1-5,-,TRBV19,CASSRSGLDQPQHF,TGTGCCAGTAGTAGGTCCGGACTTGATCAGCCCCAGCATTTT
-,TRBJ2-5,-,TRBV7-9,CASREAQETQYF,TGTGCCAGCAGGGAGGCCCAAGAGACCCAGTACTTC
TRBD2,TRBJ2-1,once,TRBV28,CASSPVRSGIINEQFF,TGTGCCAGCAGTCCGGTTCGCAGCGGGATCATAAATGAGCAGTTCTTC
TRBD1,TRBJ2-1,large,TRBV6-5,CATTSGTANNEQFF,TGTGCCACCACTTCCGGGACAGCGAACAATGAGCAGTTCTTC
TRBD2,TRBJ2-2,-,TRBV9,CASSRSGIGTGELFF,TGTGCCAGCAGCAGGAGCGGGATTGGCACCGGGGAGCTGTTTTTT
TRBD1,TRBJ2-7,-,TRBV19,CASSPGQANYEQYF,TGTGCCAGTAGTCCGGGACAGGCGAACTACGAGCAGTACTTC
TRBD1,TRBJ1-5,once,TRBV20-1,CSAGDRGYNQPQHF,TGCAGTGCTGGTGACAGGGGTTACAATCAGCCCCAGCATTTT
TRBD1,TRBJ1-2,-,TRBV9,CASSIRDRGDGYTF,TGTGCCAGCAGCATACGGGACAGGGGCGATGGCTACACCTTC
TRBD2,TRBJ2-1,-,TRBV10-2,CASSRTSGGYNEQFF,TGCGCCAGCAGCCGGACTAGCGGGGGCTACAATGAGCAGTTCTTC
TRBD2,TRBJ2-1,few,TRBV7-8,CASSPTRGSGTLNEQFF,TGTGCCAGCAGCCCGACCCGGGGGAGCGGGACCCTCAATGAGCAGTTCTTC
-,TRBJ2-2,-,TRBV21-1,CASSKRGSGRAINTGELFF,TGTGCCAGCAGCAAACGGGGAAGCGGGAGGGCGATCAACACCGGGGAGCTGTTTTTT
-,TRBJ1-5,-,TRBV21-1,CASSTGGGGSQPQHF,TGTGCCAGCAGCACAGGCGGGGGGGGTAGTCAGCCCCAGCATTTT
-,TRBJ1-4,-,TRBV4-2,CASSQRQGSVDEKLFF,TGTGCCAGCAGCCAACGGCAGGGGAGCGTGGATGAAAAACTGTTTTTT
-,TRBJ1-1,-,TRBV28,CASSFAENTEAFF,TGTGCCAGCAGTTTTGCAGAGAACACTGAAGCTTTCTTT
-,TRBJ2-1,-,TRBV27,CASSPASLKGLYNEQFF,TGTGCCAGCAGCCCCGCAAGCTTAAAGGGGTTATACAATGAGCAGTTCTTC
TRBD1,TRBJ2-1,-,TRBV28,CASNPWGQSSEQFF,TGTGCCAGCAACCCTTGGGGACAGTCAAGTGAGCAGTTCTTC
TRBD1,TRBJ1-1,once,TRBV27,CASSGQGLEAFF,TGTGCCAGCAGTGGACAGGGACTCGAAGCTTTCTTT
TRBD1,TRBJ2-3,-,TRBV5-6,CASSWWQGAWVTDTQYF,TGTGCCAGCAGCTGGTGGCAGGGGGCATGGGTTACAGATACGCAGTATTTT
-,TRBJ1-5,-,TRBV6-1,CASSDQLMGNQPQHF,TGTGCCAGCAGTGATCAGTTAATGGGCAATCAGCCCCAGCATTTT
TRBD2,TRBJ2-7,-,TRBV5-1,CASSWGLASSYEQYF,TGCGCCAGCAGCTGGGGACTAGCGAGCTCCTACGAGCAGTACTTC
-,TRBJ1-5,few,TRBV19,CASSRQPNQPQHF,TGTGCCAGTAGTCGACAGCCCAATCAGCCCCAGCATTTT
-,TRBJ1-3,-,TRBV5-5,CASSSGEFSGNTIYF,TGTGCCAGCAGCTCCGGAGAGTTTTCTGGAAACACCATATATTTT
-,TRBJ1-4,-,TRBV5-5,CASSSTIGGSEKLFF,TGTGCCAGCAGCTCAACTATAGGGGGAAGTGAAAAACTGTTTTTT
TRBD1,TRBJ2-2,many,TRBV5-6,CASSAGQVILPGELFF,TGTGCCAGCAGCGCCGGACAGGTGATATTGCCCGGGGAGCTGTTTTTT
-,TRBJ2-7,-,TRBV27,CASLRRAGLSYEQYF,TGTGCCAGCCTTCGCCGGGCAGGGCTCTCCTACGAGCAGTACTTC
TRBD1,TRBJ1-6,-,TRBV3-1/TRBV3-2,CASSQAAVPGQYNSPLHF,TGTGCCAGCAGCCAAGCTGCGGTTCCGGGACAGTATAATTCACCCCTCCACTTT
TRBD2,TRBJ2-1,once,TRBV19,CASSRTSSGYYNEQFF,TGTGCCAGTAGTAGGACCTCTAGCGGATATTACAATGAGCAGTTCTTC
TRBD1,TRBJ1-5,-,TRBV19,CASTRGQGLFQPQHF,TGTGCCAGCACAAGGGGACAGGGTTTATTTCAGCCCCAGCATTTT
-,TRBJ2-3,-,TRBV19,CASSKTTALAGTDTQYF,TGTGCCAGTAGTAAGACGACTGCTCTCGCGGGCACAGATACGCAGTATTTT
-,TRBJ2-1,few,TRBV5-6,CASSPSGSRYEFF,TGTGCCAGCAGCCCATCCGGGTCAAGATACGAGTTCTTC
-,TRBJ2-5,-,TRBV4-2,CASSQDSETQYF,TGTGCCAGCAGCCAAGATTCGGAGACCCAGTACTTC
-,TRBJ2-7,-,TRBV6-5,CASSYSAGHYEQYF,TGTGCCAGCAGTTACTCTGCAGGACACTACGAGCAGTACTTC
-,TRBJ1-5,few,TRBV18,CASSPQGSNQPQHF,TGTGCCAGCTCACCTCAGGGTTCCAATCAGCCCCAGCATTTT
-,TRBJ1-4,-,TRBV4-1,CASSQDEATTNEKLFF,TGCGCCAGCAGCCAAGATGAGGCGACAACTAATGAAAAACTGTTTTTT
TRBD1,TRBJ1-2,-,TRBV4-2,CASSRTGTGDYGYTF,TGTGCCAGCAGCCGAACCGGGACAGGGGACTATGGCTACACCTTC
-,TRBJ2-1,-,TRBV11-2,CASRGLAHNEQFF,TGTGCCTCCCGCGGGTTAGCTCACAATGAGCAGTTCTTC
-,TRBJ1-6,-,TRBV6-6,CASSSRNSPLHF,TGTGCCAGCAGTTCCCGGAATTCACCCCTCCACTTT
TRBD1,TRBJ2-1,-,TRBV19,CASSSDRGPYNEQFF,TGTGCCAGTAGTAGTGACAGGGGGCCCTACAATGAGCAGTTCTTC
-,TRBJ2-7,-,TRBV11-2,CASSQGNSYEQYF,TGTGCCAGCAGCCAGGGGAACTCCTACGAGCAGTACTTC
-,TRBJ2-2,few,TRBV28,CASSFNAGRSGELFF,TGTGCCAGCAGTTTTAACGCAGGGAGGAGCGGGGAGCTGTTTTTT
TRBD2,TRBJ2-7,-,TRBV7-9,CASSFYLTSGPYEQYF,TGTGCCAGCAGCTTTTACTTGACTAGCGGACCCTACGAGCAGTACTTC
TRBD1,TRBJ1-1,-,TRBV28,CASRWDRMNTEAFF,TGTGCCAGCAGATGGGACAGGATGAACACTGAAGCTTTCTTT